This T cell receptor beta chain was obtained from a study of human thymus T cells. Only four of the eight donors provided an approximately 0.45-1 mL blood sample. Germline V gives CDR1 KGHSY, CDR2 FQNENV. Trimming pared 1 base from V and 5 bases from J, leaving 13 bases between. The CDR3 contains 15 residues. Comment on this clone: Its cognate antigen is unknown.

Points from the study as a whole: The authors found apparently biased V and J gene usage in thymic and blood repertoires.

Produced via immunoSEQ multiplex PCR; TCRdb's table is partial and in-frame only. The table lists under 70,000 clones, roughly 94% of them singletons, with roughly 5.7% in the top ten. This chain connects TRBV16 to TRBJ2-3; D is unclear. The TCR originated in a boy younger than two with a congenital heart defect but otherwise immunologically healthy. Sequenced input: blood. CDR3 DNA sequence: TGTGCCAGCAGCCAATTTGGCCAGTCCAAAGATACGCAGTATTTT. As protein: CASSQFGQSKDTQYF.